Listed here are 17 T cell receptor beta chains from one sample, sequenced in a study of blood T cell repertoires in COVID-19. Repertoires were generated with immunoSEQ multiplex PCR, while TCRdb's copy carries only in-frame clones and drops some. The table shows a few hundred thousand clones, with nearly 85% occurring only once. The sequenced material came from peripheral blood. Source of these receptors: a human donor in a cohort sampled during active COVID-19.

The chain links TRBV6-5 to TRBJ2-2; the D is unclear. With 9 bases removed from V and 2 bases from J, the gap between germline ends came to 13 bases. The CDR3 has 14 residues. The germline V gene has CDR1 MNHEY and CDR2 SVGAGI. The CDR3 nucleotides are TGTGCCAGTTCAAAGCTCCGAAACACCGGGGAGCTGTTTTTT. Its protein is CASSKLRNTGELFF.

J is TRBJ2-2 and V is TRBV27; D is possibly TRBD1 (6 bases). The CDR3 sequence is 14 residues long. V gave up 6 bases and J gave up 0 bases, with 8 bases separating them. The V gene's germline CDR1 is MNHEY and CDR2 SMNVEV (reference sequence). The CDR3 nucleotides read TGTGCCAGCAGGACAGGTCCGAACACCGGGGAGCTGTTTTTT. The encoded protein is CASRTGPNTGELFF.

This clone was picked up one time. Written as DNA, the CDR3 is TGTGCCAGCACCCCGGAGGGGGGAGGGGCGTACAATGAGCAGTTCTTC. Protein sequence: CASTPEGGGAYNEQFF. V is TRBV9 and J is TRBJ2-1; D possibly corresponds to TRBD2 (7 bases). The V gene lost 6 bases and the J gene lost 4 bases, with 20 bases spanning the gap. The germline gives CDR1 SGDLS, CDR2 YYNGEE. This CDR3 region has 16 residues. The whole variable domain, remainder taken from reference TRBV9 and TRBJ2-1, is DSGVTQTPKHLITATGQRVTLRCSPRSGDLSVYWYQQSLDQGLQFLIQYYNGEERAKGNILERFSAQQFPDLHSELNLSSLELGDSALYFCASTPEGGGAYNEQFFGPGTRLTVL.

The chain is built from TRBV28 and TRBJ1-5; D gene uncertain. The V end lost 4 bases, the J end lost 4 bases, and 14 bases lay between the germline ends. The CDR3 is made up of 15 amino acids. Germline V gene sequence: CDR1 MDHEN, CDR2 SYDVKM. In DNA, the CDR3 is TGTGCCAGCAGTTCTAGCCCACAGAGAAATCAGCCCCAGCATTTT. Protein product: CASSSSPQRNQPQHF.

The J gene is TRBJ2-5, the V gene TRBV5-1, with 8 bases fitting TRBD1. The CDR3 is made up of 14 amino acids. J was trimmed by 4 bases and V by 2 bases; bases with no gene match: 4. CDR1 is SGHRS and CDR2 is YFSETQ in the germline V gene. The CDR3 reads CASSLGQGGETQYF. The CDR3 DNA follows: TGCGCCAGCAGCTTAGGACAGGGTGGAGAGACCCAGTACTTC.

The rearrangement uses TRBV11-3 and TRBJ2-3; D is uncertain. This CDR3 contains 14 residues. In germline, CDR1 is SGHNT, CDR2 YENEEA. Trimming removed 3 bases at V and 1 base at J, with 8 bases between. CDR3 bases: TGTGCCAGCAGCTTCAGTCGTGGCACAGATACGCAGTATTTT. Protein: CASSFSRGTDTQYF. The full variable domain, with the rest looked up from reference TRBV11-3 and TRBJ2-3, is EAGVVQSPRYKIIEKKQPVAFWCNPISGHNTLYWYLQNLGQGPELLIRYENEEAVDDSQLPKDRFSAERLKGVDSTLKIQPAELGDSAVYLCASSFSRGTDTQYFGPGTRLTVL.

This clone is a singleton in its sample. J is TRBJ2-3 and V is TRBV6-5; 7 positions agree with TRBD2. Germline trimming cut 8 bases from V and 3 bases from J; bases unmatched to any gene: 8. Germline CDR1 reads MNHEY; CDR2 reads SVGAGI. CDR3 length: 14 residues. For the CDR3, the DNA is TGTGCCAGCGGGCGGGACTACGGTACAGATACGCAGTATTTT. Protein: CASGRDYGTDTQYF.

V gene TRBV27 combines with J gene TRBJ1-2, with D tentatively TRBD1 (5 bases). This CDR3 has 16 residues. From germline, CDR1 is MNHEY and CDR2 SMNVEV (reference sequence). Trimming shortened V by 5 bases and J by 4 bases, and 20 bases separated the two germline ends. Here the CDR3 DNA reads TGTGCCAGCAGTACCACCTTCGACAGATTATTCTATGGCTACACCTTC. This gives the protein CASSTTFDRLFYGYTF.

The chain links TRBV7-9 to TRBJ2-3, with 7 nucleotides matching TRBD2. J lost 4 bases, V lost 5 bases, and 15 bases had no gene match. The CDR3 loop spans 17 amino acids. Germline CDR1 and CDR2: SEHNR and FQNEAQ (reference sequence). The CDR3 DNA reads TGTGCCAGCAGCCTAAGGCCTAGCGGTCCTCCTGCAGATACGCAGTATTTT. Translation gives CASSLRPSGPPADTQYF.

The rearrangement joins TRBV5-1 to TRBJ1-1, with 10 bases fitting TRBD1. The germline gives CDR1 SGHRS, CDR2 YFSETQ. V shed 4 bases, J shed 8 bases, and the junction held 17 bases outside the gene matches. This CDR3 region has 17 residues. The CDR3 sequence: CASSPTSGTGAPHEAFF. The CDR3 bases are TGCGCCAGCAGCCCAACCTCCGGGACAGGGGCCCCCCACGAAGCTTTCTTT.

V gene TRBV20-1 combines with J gene TRBJ2-5; unclear D gene. V lost 0 bases and J lost 7, with 6 bases in between. Germline CDR1 is DFQATT and CDR2 is SNEGSKA (reference sequence). The CDR3 runs to 11 residues. CDR3 in amino acids: CSARESVTQYF. CDR3 bases: TGCAGTGCTAGAGAATCGGTGACCCAGTACTTC.

The genes are TRBV4-1 and TRBJ2-7; D ambiguous. The CDR3 runs to 13 residues. From germline, CDR1 is MGHRA and CDR2 YSYEKL. Trimming took 1 base from V and 3 from J, leaving 7 bases between them. This CDR3 reads CASSQGAYYEQYF. In nucleotides, the CDR3 is TGCGCCAGCAGCCAAGGGGCATACTACGAGCAGTACTTC.

The rearrangement links TRBV5-1 to TRBJ2-3; 10 bases match TRBD1. The CDR3 runs 14 residues. V dropped 3 bases and J dropped 5; count of bases not matched to a gene: 3. The V gene's germline CDR1 is SGHRS and CDR2 YFSETQ. The CDR3 loop reads CASSSTGGQDTQYF. The CDR3 DNA sequence: TGCGCCAGCAGCTCGACAGGGGGCCAAGATACGCAGTATTTT.

The rearrangement joins TRBV4-3 to TRBJ1-2, with a weak D call TRBD1 (5 bases). Germline assignment: CDR1 LGHNA and CDR2 YSLEER. Trimming took off 0 bases at V and 6 bases at J, with 14 bases between the two ends. The CDR3 covers 15 residues. The CDR3 DNA follows: TGCGCCAGCAGCCAAGAGCAAGGCAGGGCTGATGGCTACACCTTC. This gives the protein CASSQEQGRADGYTF.

This clone has only a few counts. The chain joins TRBV6-5 to TRBJ2-7; weak D call: TRBD1 (6 bases). The CDR3 is 13 amino acids. Germline V gene data show CDR1 as MNHEY and CDR2 as SVGAGI. Trimming removed 6 bases at V and 2 bases at J, with 11 bases between. The CDR3 DNA sequence: TGTGCCAGCAGACCGCCAGGGGCCTACGAGCAGTACTTC. As protein: CASRPPGAYEQYF.

The chain carries TRBV29-1 and TRBJ1-2; a possible D gene is TRBD1 (5 bases). The CDR3 sequence is 14 residues long. Trimming stripped 4 bases from V and 5 bases from J, with 17 bases between. The V gene's germline CDR1 is SQVTM and CDR2 ANQGSEA. The CDR3 is CSVAGRGMDYGYTF. The CDR3 bases are TGCAGCGTTGCGGGGAGGGGAATGGATTATGGCTACACCTTC.

The rearrangement joins TRBV7-2 to TRBJ2-7; TRBD1 matches at 9 bases. Trimming cost V 5 bases and J 3 bases; bases outside gene matches: 2. This CDR3 has 13 amino acids. The V gene's germline CDR1 is SGHTA and CDR2 FQGNSA. Here the CDR3 DNA reads TGTGCCAGCAGCAAGGACAGGGGCTACGAGCAGTACTTC. It yields the protein CASSKDRGYEQYF.